Given below is one TCR beta chain in context. The antigen is unknown. The CDR3 spans 12 residues. V gave up 5 bases and J gave up 13 bases, with 12 bases separating them. Germline assignment: CDR1 SGHNT and CDR2 YENEEA. This entry belongs to a study of T-cell reconstitution after alpha-beta-depleted transplantation in children. Study findings and constraints: Two months or so post-transplant, alpha-beta T cells reportedly derived from several hundred expanded graft clones.

Construction of the TCRbeta library involved unique molecular identifiers. Each CDR3 protein gets one entry after TCRdb re-called the PCR reads with MiXCR. The data hold 450,000 to 700,000 distinct CDR3 sequences, with roughly 27% observed a single time. This TCR was sampled from a boy less than two years old with Wiskott-Aldrich syndrome, due to receive a stem cell transplant. The sample here was PBMCs, taken before TCRalphabeta/CD19-depleted stem cell transplant. V is TRBV11-3 and J is TRBJ1-6; no definite D call. Written as DNA, the CDR3 is TGTGCCAGCAGCCCATCGAATGGTCCCCTCCACTTT. This sequence encodes CASSPSNGPLHF. Variable domain in full (rest from reference TRBV11-3 and TRBJ1-6): EAGVVQSPRYKIIEKKQPVAFWCNPISGHNTLYWYLQNLGQGPELLIRYENEEAVDDSQLPKDRFSAERLKGVDSTLKIQPAELGDSAVYLCASSPSNGPLHFGNGTRLTVT.